The present entry profiles one TCR beta chain with its context. The antigen remains unidentified. These data originate in a study of human T cells and chemical hapten exposure. Study-level background: Slight differences in pooled library volume were the main source of varying TCR yields across samples. Study-level results: Expanded TCR sets contained significantly more large CDR3 similarity clusters than controls. After DPC sensitization, TCRs above 1 in 1000 frequency showed no change.

Time point noted: patch test 1, 2 weeks after DPC sensitization. Treatment specified: therapeutic diphenylcyclopropenone sensitization with weekly scalp DPC. In the study's own analysis: A per-sample median of roughly 100,000 TCRs was observed, with a range of roughly 20,000 to 690,600. From the RACE reads, TCRdb called clonotypes with MiXCR, one entry per CDR3 protein. The V and J calls shown here were made by TCRdb, not taken from the authors' results. Of some 180,000 distinct CDR3 sequences listed, approximately 20% are singletons. The germline V gene encodes CDR1 DFQATT and CDR2 SNEGSKA (reference sequence). There are 15 residues in the CDR3. V lost 0 bases, J lost 5 bases, and 16 bases lay in between.

The source of this sequence is a woman aged 50 to 60 with alopecia areata. Some clones in this sample may be carry-over from other donors' samples. Material: whole blood, obtained in connection with sensitization to the hapten diphenylcyclopropenone (DPC). The chain employs TRBV20-1 and TRBJ2-5, with a weak D call TRBD1 (5 bases). CDR3 nucleotides: TGCAGTGCTAGAGATAACTCATGGGGCCAGGAGACCCAGTACTTC. It yields the protein CSARDNSWGQETQYF.